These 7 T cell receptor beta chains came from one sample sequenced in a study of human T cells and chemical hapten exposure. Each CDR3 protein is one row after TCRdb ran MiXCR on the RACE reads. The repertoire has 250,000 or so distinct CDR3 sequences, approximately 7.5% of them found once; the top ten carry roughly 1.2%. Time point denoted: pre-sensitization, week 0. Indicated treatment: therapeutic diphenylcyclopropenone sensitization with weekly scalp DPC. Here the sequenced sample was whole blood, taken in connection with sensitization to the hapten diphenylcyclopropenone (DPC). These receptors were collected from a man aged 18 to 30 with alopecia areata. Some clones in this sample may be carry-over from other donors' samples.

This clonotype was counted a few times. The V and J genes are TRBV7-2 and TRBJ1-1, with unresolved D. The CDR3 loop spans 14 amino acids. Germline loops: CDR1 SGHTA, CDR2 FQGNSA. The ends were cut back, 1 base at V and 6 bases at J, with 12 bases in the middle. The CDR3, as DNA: TGTGCCAGCAGCTTAGAGGTACAGATGGCTGAAGCTTTCTTT. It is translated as CASSLEVQMAEAFF.

CDR3 DNA: TGTGCCAGCAGTGAATACCAGGGGCGAAGCTCCTACGAGCAGTACTTC. Translation: CASSEYQGRSSYEQYF. The chain combines TRBV25-1 with TRBJ2-7; a weak D match, TRBD1 (6 bases). With 0 bases removed from V and 0 bases from J, the gap between germline ends came to 12 bases. CDR3 size: 16 residues. Per the germline V gene, CDR1 is MGHDK and CDR2 is SYGVNS.

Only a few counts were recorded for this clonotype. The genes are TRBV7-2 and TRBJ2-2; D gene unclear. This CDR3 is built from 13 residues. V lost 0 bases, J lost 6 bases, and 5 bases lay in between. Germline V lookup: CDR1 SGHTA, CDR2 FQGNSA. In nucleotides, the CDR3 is TGTGCCAGCAGCTTAGCCGCCCCCGGGGAGCTGTTTTTT. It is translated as CASSLAAPGELFF.

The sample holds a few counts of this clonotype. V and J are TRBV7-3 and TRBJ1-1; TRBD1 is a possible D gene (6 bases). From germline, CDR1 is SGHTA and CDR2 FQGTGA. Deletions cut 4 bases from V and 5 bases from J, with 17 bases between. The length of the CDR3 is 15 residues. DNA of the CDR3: TGTGCCAGCAGCTCGTCAGGGGAAGGGGGAACTGAAGCTTTCTTT. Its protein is CASSSSGEGGTEAFF.

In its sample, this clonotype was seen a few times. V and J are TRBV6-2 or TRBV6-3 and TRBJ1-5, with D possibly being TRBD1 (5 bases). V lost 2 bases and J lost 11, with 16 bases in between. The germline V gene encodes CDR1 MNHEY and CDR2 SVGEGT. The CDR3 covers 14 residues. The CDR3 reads CASSYDRIELSQHF. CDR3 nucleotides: TGTGCCAGCAGTTACGACAGAATCGAATTGTCCCAGCATTTT.

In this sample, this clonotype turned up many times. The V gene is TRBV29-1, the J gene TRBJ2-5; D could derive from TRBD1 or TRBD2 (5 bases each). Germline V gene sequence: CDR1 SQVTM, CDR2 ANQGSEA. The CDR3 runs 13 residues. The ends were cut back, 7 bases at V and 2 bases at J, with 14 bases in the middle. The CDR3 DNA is TGCAGCGCCCATGGGGGTGGGCAAGAGACCCAGTACTTC. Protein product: CSAHGGGQETQYF.

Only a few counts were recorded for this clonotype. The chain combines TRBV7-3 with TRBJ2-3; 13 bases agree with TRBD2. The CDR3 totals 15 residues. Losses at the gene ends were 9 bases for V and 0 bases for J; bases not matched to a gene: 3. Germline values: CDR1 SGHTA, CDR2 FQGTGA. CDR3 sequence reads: CARRGLAGSTDTQYF. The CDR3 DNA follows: TGTGCCAGGAGGGGACTAGCGGGGAGCACAGATACGCAGTATTTT.